This TCR beta chain came from a study of CD8 T cells in ankylosing spondylitis (TCRdb year 2017). For context, the study as a whole: The study profiled T cell receptor beta repertoires in healthy donors and ankylosing spondylitis patients to find disease-linked TCR variants. The full study cohort was made up of approximately 27 ankylosing spondylitis patients and some 100 healthy donors. Peripheral blood was sampled, and synovial fluid was additionally collected from ankylosing spondylitis patients.

Sequencer: Illumina HiSeq 2500. TCR beta libraries were prepared by quantitative 5'-RACE with molecular barcodes. Concerning the study's data processing: A new computational method based on a probabilistic model of VDJ rearrangement was used to identify disease-linked TCR variants. TCRdb handled the public reads itself, with Q25 trimming in fastp and clone calling in MiXCR, and kept productive beta chains. Identical CDR3 proteins give one entry, which carries the most common genes and DNA. These V and J calls are TCRdb output, not the study's own analysis. Recorded for this sample are over 700,000 distinct CDR3 sequences; 15% to 20% of them occurred a single time. The ten largest clones represent 15% to 20% of the sample. This clonotype was counted between two and nine times. Its antigen is still unknown. The record has no base qualities; no much larger clone is one base away. Results the study describes overall, beyond this receptor: Blood from ankylosing spondylitis patients appeared to be characterized by a TCR beta motif composed of about eight highly homologous amino acid variants. The disease-linked clones were reported to be significantly enriched in matched synovial fluid samples from ankylosing spondylitis patients. The disease-linked clones had a CD8+ phenotype and were found at relatively low frequencies in peripheral blood. Some of the motif variants had been reported before in the synovial fluid and blood of reactive arthritis patients, a finding that suggests common disease-initiation mechanisms.

CDR1 and CDR2 (SGHKS, YYEKEE) derive from the germline V gene (reference sequence). The CDR3 starts with the cysteine, ends with the phenylalanine, and has 15 residues. The only DNA kept is the CDR3, 45 bases in frame from the first base. V and J are truncated by 5 bases and 0 bases respectively, leaving an intervening sequence of 12 bases. The sequenced sample was blood, either unsorted or a sorted T cell fraction (not recorded which). This clonotype originated in a male donor with ankylosing spondylitis. This chain joins TRBV5-5 to TRBJ2-4; the D gene lacks a confident call. The nucleotide sequence is given as TGTGCCAGCAGGCCCGACCTGGTAGCCAAAAACATTCAGTACTTC. Protein translation: CASRPDLVAKNIQYF.